Each of the 30 T cell receptor beta chains below was sequenced from the same sample in a study of T cell clonality in common variable immunodeficiency. TCRdb keeps only in-frame clones here, not all; method: immunoSEQ multiplex PCR. The sample holds around 30,000 clones, and no clone turns up only once. The specimen was peripheral blood mononuclear cells. Receptors were obtained from a person aged 18 to 70 in good health.

About this clone: Read data end 3 residues before the CDR3 end; the end is taken from the germline J gene. The rearrangement links TRBV2 to TRBJ1-2; D unresolved. The CDR3 sequence is 15 residues long. Germline V gene lookup returns CDR1 SNHLY and CDR2 FYNNEI. Here the CDR3 reads CASGLAGGGTDTYTF. The part of the CDR3 DNA that was read is TGTGCCAGTGGACTAGCGGGAGGTGGCACAGATACC.

This clone was found many times. The CDR3 is cut off 3 residues early in the read; its end comes from the germline J gene. The chain carries TRBV5-1 and TRBJ1-2, with 10 bases that match TRBD1. The CDR3 length is 13 residues. Germline V gene data show CDR1 as SGHRS and CDR2 as YFSETQ. The sequenced part of the CDR3 DNA is TGCGCCAGCAGCCCGGAGGGACAGGGGGGC. It yields the protein CASSPEGQGG. The whole CDR3 sequence is CASSPEGQGGYTF.

In its sample, this clone was seen a few times. Read sequence stops 3 residues before the CDR3 end, and the germline J gene provides the missing end. The chain combines TRBV11-2 with TRBJ1-4, with no clear D. This CDR3 region has 14 residues. V lost 6 bases and J 0 bases, leaving 8 bases between the germline ends. The germline V gene has CDR1 SGHAT and CDR2 FQNNGV. The CDR3 DNA, read in part, is TGTGCCAGCAGGAGATCAGCAACTAATGAAAAA. Translated: CASRRSATNEK. The full-length CDR3 reads as CASRRSATNEKLFF.

This clone was recorded at least ten times. The read comes to an end 3 residues before the CDR3 does, leaving the germline J gene to fill in the end. The chain recombines TRBV5-1 with TRBJ2-5; D is ambiguous. Germline CDR1 is SGHRS and CDR2 is YFSETQ. The CDR3 is 13 residues long. V was trimmed by 5 bases and J by 5 bases, leaving 13 bases between them. CDR3 bases read: TGCGCCAGCAGTCGGCAGGAGTCTGAGACC. It specifies CASSRQESET. The complete CDR3 reads CASSRQESETQYF.

The sample holds many counts of this clone. With the read ending 3 residues before the CDR3 end, the germline J gene is used to fill in that end. The V gene is TRBV19, the J gene TRBJ2-5; 7 bases agree with TRBD2. This CDR3 is built from 15 residues. Germline CDR1 is LNHDA and CDR2 is SQIVND (reference sequence). V shed 6 bases and J 5 bases; nucleotides not matched to a gene: 12. The CDR3 protein is CASSPLALKGETQYF. The DNA read from the CDR3 is TGTGCCAGTAGCCCACTAGCGCTGAAGGGGGAGACC.

This clone was found a few times. Relative to the germline gene, one junction end is altered; a read error may explain this. The read halts 3 residues ahead of the CDR3 end, with the missing end drawn from the germline J gene. The chain is built from TRBV2 and TRBJ1-2; the match to TRBD1 covers 7 bases. The CDR3 has 15 residues. Germline assignment: CDR1 SNHLY and CDR2 FYNNEI. The sequenced part of the CDR3 DNA is TGTGCCAGCAATATGAGATCGACAGGGTTCTATAGC. Its protein product is CASNMRSTGFYS. The whole CDR3 protein reads CASNMRSTGFYSYTF.

In this sample, this clone turned up many times. One end of the junction does not line up with germline, which may come from a read error. With the read ending 3 residues before the CDR3 end, the germline J gene is used to fill in that end. The chain has TRBV4-2 and TRBJ2-3; TRBD1 matches 10 bases. Germline CDR1 is LGHNA and CDR2 is YNFKEQ. The CDR3 totals 16 residues. The DNA read from the CDR3 is TGCGCCAGCAGCCAAGATTCGACAGGGGGCGCAGATACG. It is translated as CASSQDSTGGADT. The entire CDR3 is CASSQDSTGGADTQYF.

This clone has ten or more counts. The CDR3 end falls 3 residues outside the read, so it is completed with the germline J gene. The gene calls are TRBV12-3 or TRBV12-4 and TRBJ2-1; D gene ambiguous. CDR3 length: 12 amino acids. Trimming pared 3 bases from V and 6 bases from J, leaving 6 bases between. CDR3 region: CASSFSINEQFF. CDR3 DNA (partial): TGTGCCAGCAGTTTTTCCATCAATGAG.

In its sample, this clone was seen many times. The DNA read from the CDR3 is TGTGCCAGCAGCCAACTAGCGAGAGCCACAGATACC. Amino acid sequence: CASSQLARATDT. The CDR3, in full, reads CASSQLARATDTYTF. This chain joins TRBV5-6 and TRBJ1-2; D is uncertain. The CDR3 is cut off 3 residues early in the read; its end comes from the germline J gene. Germline loops: CDR1 SGHDT, CDR2 YYEEEE. The CDR3 consists of 15 residues.

This clone occurred a few times. The CDR3 end falls 3 residues outside the read, so it is completed with the germline J gene. V is TRBV18 and J is TRBJ1-2; a possible D gene is TRBD1 (6 bases). This CDR3 has 15 residues. The germline V gene has CDR1 KGHSH and CDR2 LQKENI. The DNA read from the CDR3 is TGTGCCAGCTCACCTCAAGTACAACGGGGGGGCGAC. This gives the protein CASSPQVQRGGD. The CDR3 in its entirety is CASSPQVQRGGDYTF.

This clone was observed at least ten times. Read coverage stops 3 residues before the CDR3 terminus; the germline J gene supplies the remainder. This chain joins TRBV10-3 and TRBJ2-7, with 9 bases identical to TRBD1. Trimming cost V 7 bases and J 4 bases; bases outside gene matches: 8. This CDR3 is 14 amino acids long. Germline values: CDR1 ENHRY, CDR2 SYGVKD. CDR3 bases read: TGTGCCATCACCCCTGGACAGGGGTCTTACGAG. It is translated as CAITPGQGSYE. The CDR3 in its entirety is CAITPGQGSYEQYF.

This clone was seen many times. The CDR3 end is not reached by the read, which stops 3 residues before it; the germline J gene fills it in. The J gene is TRBJ1-2, the V gene TRBV2; 7 nucleotides align to TRBD1. This CDR3 is built from 15 residues. Trimming cost V 7 bases and J 1 base; bases outside gene matches: 9. The germline V gene encodes CDR1 SNHLY and CDR2 FYNNEI. The CDR3 loop is CASTYTTGVNYGYTF. Partial CDR3 DNA: TGTGCCAGCACCTACACCACAGGGGTTAACTATGGC.

This clone was counted at least ten times. One junction end disagrees with the germline gene, perhaps due to a read error. Sequencing ends 3 residues short of the CDR3 end; the germline J gene provides the rest. The gene calls are TRBV4-2 and TRBJ1-2; possibly TRBD1 for D (5 bases). The CDR3 contains 16 residues. Per the germline V gene, CDR1 is LGHNA and CDR2 is YNFKEQ. CDR3 sequence reads: CASSPGREDGGYGYTF. The covered CDR3 bases are TGCGCCAGCAGCCCGGGGAGGGAGGACGGGGGGTATGGC.

At least ten counts were recorded for this clone. The read finishes 3 residues shy of the CDR3 end, and the germline J gene is used to complete it. This chain joins TRBV5-1 and TRBJ1-2; D unresolved. V lost 0 bases, J lost 3 bases, and 6 bases lay in between. This CDR3 spans 13 amino acids. Germline CDR1 SGHRS, CDR2 YFSETQ. The CDR3 loop is CASSLVSDYGYTF. The CDR3 bases that were read are TGCGCCAGCAGCTTGGTATCGGACTATGGC. Combining the CDR3 with reference TRBV5-1 and TRBJ1-2 gives the whole variable domain KAGVTQTPRYLIKTRGQQVTLSCSPISGHRSVSWYQQTPGQGLQFLFEYFSETQRNKGNFPGRFSGRQFSNSRSEMNVSTLELGDSALYLCASSLVSDYGYTFGSGTRLTVV.

This clone came up a few times. The read ends 3 residues shy of where the CDR3 ends; the end is completed using the germline J gene. The rearrangement uses TRBV7-9 and TRBJ2-4; 8 bases are shared with TRBD1. From germline, CDR1 is SEHNR and CDR2 FQNEAQ (reference sequence). CDR3 length: 13 amino acids. The CDR3 sequence is CASSDRGNYGQYF. The DNA read from the CDR3 is TGTGCCAGCAGCGACAGGGGTAACTATGGT.

This clone occurred many times. The sequence runs out 3 residues before the end of the CDR3; the remainder is reconstructed from the germline J gene. This sequence joins TRBV5-1 and TRBJ2-3; 9 bases are a match to TRBD2. Germline V lookup: CDR1 SGHRS, CDR2 YFSETQ. The CDR3 spans 15 residues. V trimming: 3 bases; J trimming: 0 bases; junction bases outside the gene matches: 2. CDR3 DNA, as far as it was read: TGCGCCAGCAGCTCTAGCGGGGCTAGCACAGATACG. This sequence encodes CASSSSGASTDT. Given in full, the CDR3 is CASSSSGASTDTQYF.

This clone was observed at least ten times. The read is 3 residues too short to cover the CDR3 end, so that end is filled in from the germline J gene. This chain uses TRBV5-1 with TRBJ1-1; D ambiguous. The CDR3 has 16 residues. Per germline, CDR1 SGHRS and CDR2 YFSETQ. Trimming removed 1 base from V and 3 bases from J, with 16 bases in between. The sequenced CDR3 bases are TGCGCCAGCAGCTTGAGTCCGTCTGGCGGGGACACTGAA. Encoded protein: CASSLSPSGGDTE. The entire CDR3 protein is CASSLSPSGGDTEAFF.

This clone was recorded many times. The CDR3 extends 3 residues past the end of the read, so its final part is completed from the germline J gene. V usage is TRBV14 and J usage is TRBJ1-2; D remains unclear. CDR1 and CDR2 (germline): SGHDN, FVKESK. CDR3 length: 14 amino acids. CDR3 bases read: TGTGCCAGCAGCCAAGAGTTTTCGCGGAGAGGC. As protein: CASSQEFSRRG. The entire CDR3 sequence reads CASSQEFSRRGYTF. The full variable domain, completed using reference TRBV14 and TRBJ1-2, is EAGVTQFPSHSVIEKGQTVTLRCDPISGHDNLYWYRRVMGKEIKFLLHFVKESKQDESGMPNNRFLAERTGGTYSTLKVQPAELEDSGVYFCASSQEFSRRGYTFGSGTRLTVV.

The table lists this clone with many counts. The read terminates 3 residues ahead of where the CDR3 ends, so the germline J gene completes it. The chain has TRBV4-1 and TRBJ1-2; TRBD1 agrees at 11 bases. Germline V gene lookup returns CDR1 MGHRA and CDR2 YSYEKL. CDR3 length: 16 residues. The trim removed 5 bases at V and 1 base at J, leaving 6 bases unmatched. The CDR3 sequence is CASSYGQGAINYGYTF. Partial CDR3 DNA: TGCGCCAGCAGCTACGGACAGGGGGCGATTAACTATGGC.

The table lists this clone with many counts. Read sequence stops 3 residues before the CDR3 end, and the germline J gene provides the missing end. The chain employs TRBV6-1 and TRBJ2-5; 8 bases are a match to TRBD1. This CDR3 is 14 amino acids long. From germline, CDR1 is MNHNS and CDR2 SASEGT. Trimming cost V 4 bases and J 5 bases; bases outside gene matches: 6. The part of the CDR3 DNA that was read is TGTGCCAGCAGTGGGACAGGGACCCCGGAGACC. Its translation is CASSGTGTPET. The CDR3 reads in full as CASSGTGTPETQYF.

This clone was found many times. The CDR3 is cut off 3 residues early in the read; its end comes from the germline J gene. V usage is TRBV12-3 or TRBV12-4 and J usage is TRBJ2-1; D is ambiguous. Trimming shortened V by 6 bases and J by 0 bases, and 6 bases separated the two germline ends. There are 13 residues in the CDR3. CDR3 protein: CASRDSSYNEQFF. CDR3 DNA, as far as it was read: TGTGCCAGCAGAGACTCCTCCTACAATGAG.

This clone was recorded at least ten times. The CDR3 end falls 3 residues outside the read, so it is completed with the germline J gene. The gene calls are TRBV4-1 and TRBJ2-1, with D possibly being TRBD2 (5 bases). The germline V gene has CDR1 MGHRA and CDR2 YSYEKL. Trimming took 0 bases from V and 4 from J, leaving 16 bases between them. This CDR3 is 17 amino acids long. CDR3 DNA, as far as it was read: TGCGCCAGCAGCCAAGATGTACTACCAAGGAGGTACAATGAG. Translating gives CASSQDVLPRRYNE. The entire CDR3 reads CASSQDVLPRRYNEQFF.

This clone was found many times. Read sequence stops 3 residues before the CDR3 end, and the germline J gene provides the missing end. The chain combines TRBV2 with TRBJ2-7; D perhaps matches TRBD1 (5 bases). Per the germline V gene, CDR1 is SNHLY and CDR2 is FYNNEI. The CDR3 covers 12 residues. The V and J ends lost 4 bases and 6 bases respectively, with 10 bases between them. This CDR3 reads CASSGTGFEQYF. Partial CDR3 DNA: TGTGCCAGCAGTGGCACAGGTTTCGAG.

This clone occurred many times. The DNA ends 3 residues before the CDR3 does, and the rest of the CDR3 is filled in from the germline J gene. The chain couples TRBV20-1 to TRBJ1-2, with 9 bases identical to TRBD1. This CDR3 is built from 13 residues. The germline CDR1 and CDR2 sequences are DFQATT and SNEGSKA (reference sequence). The DNA read from the CDR3 is TGCAGTGCCCCGGGACAGGGTTTGAAGGGC. Protein product: CSAPGQGLKG. The full CDR3 reads CSAPGQGLKGYTF.

Note on this clone: With the read ending 3 residues before the CDR3 end, the germline J gene is used to fill in that end. This chain joins TRBV10-2 and TRBJ2-1; possibly TRBD2 for D (6 bases). The CDR3 has 14 amino acids. Germline V gene lookup returns CDR1 WSHSY and CDR2 SAAADI. Between the trimmed V and J ends, which lost 4 bases and 8 bases, there was a span of 15 bases. The CDR3 sequence is CASSGLALIDEQFF. Incomplete CDR3 DNA: TGCGCCAGCAGTGGGCTAGCGCTTATCGATGAG.

This clone was observed at least ten times. The CDR3 end lies 3 residues beyond the end of the read and is filled in from the germline J gene. V usage is TRBV5-5 and J usage is TRBJ2-3, with D perhaps matching TRBD1 or TRBD2 (5 bases each). CDR1 and CDR2 from the germline V gene are SGHKS and YYEKEE (reference sequence). The CDR3 covers 14 residues. Trimming removed 6 bases from V and 4 bases from J, with 15 bases in between. Partial CDR3 DNA: TGTGCCAGCACCCTCGAGGGGCCGTCAGATACG. Translation gives CASTLEGPSDT. The CDR3 reads in full as CASTLEGPSDTQYF.

This clone was found many times. The read gets to within 3 residues of the CDR3 end, and the germline J gene fills in the rest. The chain uses TRBV2 and TRBJ1-1, with 7 bases that match TRBD1. The V gene's germline CDR1 is SNHLY and CDR2 FYNNEI. Trimming took 6 bases from V and 0 from J; bases not matched to a gene: 13. The CDR3 runs to 17 residues. The sequenced CDR3 bases are TGTGCCAGCAGCCCGGACAGGTGGGGAGGTATGAACACTGAA. Its translation: CASSPDRWGGMNTE. The entire CDR3 reads CASSPDRWGGMNTEAFF.

The table lists this clone with a few counts. The sequence runs out 3 residues before the end of the CDR3; the remainder is reconstructed from the germline J gene. V usage is TRBV18 and J usage is TRBJ1-2; no definite D call. Germline CDR1 and CDR2: KGHSH and LQKENI. The CDR3 totals 13 residues. This CDR3 reads CASSPTGTDTYTF. CDR3 DNA (partial): TGTGCCAGCTCACCCACCGGTACAGATACC.

The CDR3 sequence is CAWSAQLGSGEYTF. The CDR3 DNA, read in part, is TGTGCCTGGAGTGCCCAACTAGGATCGGGTGAA. The genes are TRBV30 and TRBJ1-2, with D unclear. Read sequence stops 3 residues before the CDR3 end, and the germline J gene provides the missing end. Germline CDR1 and CDR2: GTSNPN and SVGIG (reference sequence). This CDR3 is built from 14 residues.

This clone was observed at least ten times. The CDR3 bases that were read are TGTGCCTGGAGTGCGGGGAACTACGAG. Amino acids: CAWSAGNYE. The full CDR3 protein is CAWSAGNYEQYF. The gene calls are TRBV30 and TRBJ2-7, with TRBD2 as a possible D gene (5 bases). The CDR3 goes on 3 residues after the read ends, and that part is filled in from the germline J gene. Trimming cost V 1 base and J 3 bases, with 7 bases left between them. Germline V gene lookup returns CDR1 GTSNPN and CDR2 SVGIG (reference sequence). The CDR3 has 12 residues. Complete variable domain (other parts from reference TRBV30 and TRBJ2-7): SQTIHQWPATLVQPVGSPLSLECTVEGTSNPNLYWYRQAAGRGLQLLFYSVGIGQISSEVPQNLSASRPQDRQFILSSKKLLLSDSGFYLCAWSAGNYEQYFGPGTRLTVT.